This T cell receptor beta chain originates from a study of shared clonotypes between healthy human individuals. Overall study context: Three plates were used per donor for CD4 naive, three for CD4 memory, two for CD8 naive and one for CD8 memory.

V gave up 5 bases and J gave up 3 bases; unmatched junction bases: 3. Germline CDR1 reads SGHTA; CDR2 reads FQGTGA. This CDR3 is built from 14 residues. Study-wide findings and caveats: Lower generation probabilities were found for non-shared clonotypes than for those shared by all four donors.

On this clone itself: Its antigen is unidentified.

Sequencing was at deep level. The assay was immunoSEQ multiplex PCR, and TCRdb's table has in-frame clones only and misses some. The sample yields roughly 2 million clones, over 85% seen once. The investigators split CD4+ cells into a CD45RA+ naive subset and a CD45RA-negative memory subset. The sequence came from a man aged 18 to 30 in good health. The genes are TRBV7-3 and TRBJ2-2; 7 nucleotides align to TRBD1. Input material: naive CD4+ T cells sorted from blood. Stated subset: CD45RA+ positively selected. The CDR3 here is CASSLDRDTGELFF. CDR3 nucleotide sequence: TGTGCCAGCAGCCTCGACAGGGACACCGGGGAGCTGTTTTTT.